This TCR beta chain was captured in a study of blood T cell repertoires in COVID-19 (dated by TCRdb to the early 2020s). Broadly, across the study: The collaborator samples originated in the United States, Italy and Spain and spanned the acute and convalescent phases of COVID-19. The material from the prospective study consisted of cDNA or gDNA derived from T cells, B-cell-depleted T cells, or PBMCs. Subjects who had been exposed to COVID-19, were actively infected with it, or had recovered from it provided the deeply sampled blood TCRbeta repertoires that made up the dataset. A freely available public database, intended as a resource for researchers studying the immune response to SARS-CoV-2, is where the repertoires were released. Samples came from the ongoing ImmuneRACE study (first 160 participants) plus 1,254 subjects from 6 global collaborators. The sample metadata nearly always contained a de-identified subject ID, COVID-19 status, age in years and sex. Where available, HLA class I and class II types were taken from metadata supplied by the sample provider and were not determined by assay-based typing. Summary of the overall study and its limitations: The amount of clinical and demographic metadata varied by source and participant and was provided uncurated.

Samples from volunteer blood donors who had recovered from COVID-19 were contributed by a second Seattle source. Each collaborating institution followed its own protocols to collect whole blood in K2EDTA tubes. For TCRbeta analysis, collaborators shipped samples in one of three forms: frozen whole blood, isolated PBMCs, or DNA extracted from either of those sample types. Turning to this clone: Its antigen is currently not known. Base quality data are lacking; no much larger clone is found one base away.

TCRbeta CDR3 regions were amplified from genomic DNA using the immunoSEQ Assay, a bias-controlled multiplex PCR. As for the authors' bioinformatics: The number of nucleated cells in each sample was estimated from the amplification of reference gene primers within the assay. To quantify the absolute abundance of each unique TCRbeta CDR3 rearrangement, sequence reads were collapsed and filtered. Productive Simpson clonality was computed per sample as the square root of Simpson's diversity index over productive rearrangements. TCRdb re-hosts the immuneACCESS table, in-frame sequences only. Its copies lack some clones; in the studies checked, an unresolved V gene accounts for under half of them, and the cause for the rest is not known. V and J calls and clone size are given by that table; D and trimming were obtained from the DNA. Counted in this sample were under 350,000 clones; 83% of them appeared once. Around 4.5% of the sample belongs to the ten largest clones.

V is cut by 3 bases and J by 2 bases, and the space between the germline ends is 9 bases. The CDR3 sequence holds 14 residues, the cysteine and phenylalanine included. The entry retains the CDR3 DNA only, 42 bases that are in frame from base 1. The germline V gene encodes CDR1 LNHDA and CDR2 SQIVND (reference sequence). The sample taken for sequencing was peripheral blood. This clonotype was sampled from a man aged 55 to 70 who had recovered from COVID-19. The chain is assembled from TRBV19 and TRBJ2-3; tentative D gene TRBD1, with 5 bases matching. In nucleotides, the sequence is TGTGCCAGTAGTATCAAGGGGAACACAGATACGCAGTATTTT. Translated, it reads CASSIKGNTDTQYF.